This is a list of T cell receptor beta chains from one sample in a study of blood T cell repertoires in COVID-19. Only in-frame clones appear in the TCRdb table, and some are missing; sequencing was by immunoSEQ multiplex PCR. Here the sample spans roughly 200,000 clones, roughly 90% being singletons. Sequencing input: peripheral blood. The receptors here all came from a man aged 35-49 years with acute or convalescent COVID-19. Each CDR3 is given with its conserved first and last residue. The D gene is left open where the match is weak. Clone size, where shown, is once, few, many, or a class for clones that have expanded.

length,size,V,J,D,DNA,CDR3
15,.,TRBV7-2,TRBJ1-1,TRBD1,TGTGCCAGCAGCGTCGACAGGGCGGGGGGCACTGAAGCTTTCTTT,CASSVDRAGGTEAFF
17,.,TRBV24-1,TRBJ2-3,TRBD1,TGTGCCACCAGTGACCCACTGACAGGGCAGGGAGCAGATACGCAGTATTTT,CATSDPLTGQGADTQYF
14,.,TRBV6-5,TRBJ2-7,TRBD2,TGTGCCAGCCAGCCTAGCGGGGTCACCTACGAGCAGTACTTC,CASQPSGVTYEQYF
13,few,TRBV7-9,TRBJ1-1,TRBD1,TGTGCCAGCAGCCCACAGGGGGGAACTGAAGCTTTCTTT,CASSPQGGTEAFF
13,.,TRBV6-2/TRBV6-3,TRBJ2-2,.,TGTGCCAGCAGCCGCGGAGTGTCCGGGGAGCTGTTTTTT,CASSRGVSGELFF
13,.,TRBV6-5,TRBJ1-5,.,TGTGCCAGCAGCGAGACAGTAAGTCAGCCCCAGCATTTT,CASSETVSQPQHF
18,once,TRBV9,TRBJ2-1,TRBD2,TGTGCCAGCAGCGTAGATCCAGCTAGCGGGGGGTTCTACAATGAGCAGTTCTTC,CASSVDPASGGFYNEQFF
16,once,TRBV7-9,TRBJ2-7,.,TGTGCCAGCAGCTTAGAGGGACTCGGTATGGGCTCCGAGCAGTACTTC,CASSLEGLGMGSEQYF
16,few,TRBV29-1,TRBJ1-5,.,TGCAGCGTTCCCCAGAGAGGCAGGGGTAGCAATCAGCCCCAGCATTTT,CSVPQRGRGSNQPQHF
13,.,TRBV7-2,TRBJ2-3,.,TGTGCCAGCAGCTTTGGGCGCACAGATACGCAGTATTTT,CASSFGRTDTQYF
15,.,TRBV4-2,TRBJ1-5,.,TGTGCCAGCAGCCAAGAGAAATCGGGGGGCCAGCCCCAGCATTTT,CASSQEKSGGQPQHF
13,.,TRBV10-3,TRBJ1-1,TRBD1,TGTGCCATCAGCACAGGGGGCAGGGTTGAAGCTTTCTTT,CAISTGGRVEAFF
14,.,TRBV18,TRBJ1-2,TRBD1,TGTGCCAGCTCACACCAGTGGGACAGGAGGAGCTACACCTTC,CASSHQWDRRSYTF
15,.,TRBV7-9,TRBJ2-2,TRBD2,TGTGCCAGCAGCGCCCCGGGGGGAATCGGCGGGGAGCTGTTTTTT,CASSAPGGIGGELFF
16,.,TRBV10-3,TRBJ2-2,TRBD1,TGTGCCTCATGGCCGGGACAGGGATCTCTCACCGGGGAGCTGTTTTTT,CASWPGQGSLTGELFF
14,.,TRBV7-2,TRBJ2-5,.,TGTGCCAGCAGCATTAGTACGTCTATTGAGACCCAGTACTTC,CASSISTSIETQYF
12,.,TRBV5-1,TRBJ2-1,.,TGCGCCAGCAGCTCAAATAGCGGTCCAGAGTTCTTC,CASSSNSGPEFF
14,.,TRBV5-5,TRBJ1-4,.,TGTGCCAGCAGCTTTGGACAGCTTAATGAAAAACTGTTTTTT,CASSFGQLNEKLFF
19,.,TRBV5-1,TRBJ1-2,.,TGCGCCAGCAGCTCCCAGACGACTACTTACGTTCCGAGCCCCTATGGCTACACCTTC,CASSSQTTTYVPSPYGYTF
16,.,TRBV19,TRBJ1-1,TRBD1,TGTGCCAGTAGTCCCGGGACAGGGAGGGGCGACACTGAAGCTTTCTTT,CASSPGTGRGDTEAFF
16,.,TRBV7-9,TRBJ1-2,TRBD1,TGTGCCAGCAGCTTAGAAACCGGGGGACAGGGTGTTGGCTACACCTTC,CASSLETGGQGVGYTF
14,.,TRBV5-4,TRBJ1-1,.,TGTGCCAGCAGCATCGCAGGGTCAGCAACTGAAGCTTTCTTT,CASSIAGSATEAFF
14,.,TRBV3-1/TRBV3-2,TRBJ2-7,.,TGTGCCAGCACCCCGGGACTGGGCCCCTACGAGCAGTACTTC,CASTPGLGPYEQYF
13,few,TRBV19,TRBJ1-5,TRBD1,TGTGCCGGATCACAGGGGCTTAATCAGCCCCAGCATTTT,CAGSQGLNQPQHF
16,.,TRBV1,TRBJ2-2,.,TGCACCAGCAACGGTAGCGGGGGGGACAACACCGGGGAGCTGTTTTTT,CTSNGSGGDNTGELFF
15,.,TRBV11-2,TRBJ1-2,TRBD1,TGTGCCAGCAGCTTAGAAAAACGACAGGGTAGGGGCTACACCTTC,CASSLEKRQGRGYTF
15,.,TRBV4-1,TRBJ2-2,TRBD1,TGCGCCAGCAGCCAAGCGGGGACAGGCGACGGGGAGCTGTTTTTT,CASSQAGTGDGELFF
14,few,TRBV27,TRBJ2-2,.,TGTGCCAGCAGCGAGAGGAGGATCACCGGGGAGCTGTTTTTT,CASSERRITGELFF
15,.,TRBV2,TRBJ2-1,TRBD1,TGTGCCAGCAGAGGACAGGGGCGAACCTACAATGAGCAGTTCTTC,CASRGQGRTYNEQFF
14,.,TRBV10-1,TRBJ2-7,.,TGCGCCAGCAGTGATTCAGGGGGGATCTACGAGCAGTACTTC,CASSDSGGIYEQYF
15,.,TRBV6-5,TRBJ1-6,TRBD1,TGTGCCAGCTTCCCAGGGGGCTCCCATAATTCACCCCTCCACTTT,CASFPGGSHNSPLHF
13,.,TRBV5-1,TRBJ2-5,TRBD2,TGCGCCAGCAATGGCGGGGGTGAAGAGACCCAGTACTTC,CASNGGGEETQYF
16,.,TRBV27,TRBJ1-6,.,TGTGCCAGCAGTTTATTTCAGGGGTCCTATAATTCACCCCTCCACTTT,CASSLFQGSYNSPLHF
16,many,TRBV6-1,TRBJ1-4,TRBD1,TGTGCCAGCAGTGACCCGACAGGGGGCACTAATGAAAAACTGTTTTTT,CASSDPTGGTNEKLFF
15,.,TRBV4-3,TRBJ1-6,TRBD1,TGCGCCAGCAGCCAAGGGACAGGGGGTAATTCACCCCTCCACTTT,CASSQGTGGNSPLHF
15,.,TRBV3-1/TRBV3-2,TRBJ2-3,TRBD1,TGTGCCAGCAGCCCGGGACAGGGGGCTGCAGATACGCAGTATTTT,CASSPGQGAADTQYF
13,.,TRBV28,TRBJ1-2,.,TGTGCCAGCAGGGCGGGGGGCGGACATGGCTACACCTTC,CASRAGGGHGYTF
12,.,TRBV30,TRBJ1-5,.,TGTGCCTGGAGTACCAACTATCAGCCCCAGCATTTT,CAWSTNYQPQHF
14,once,TRBV27,TRBJ2-3,.,TGTGCCAGCAGTCCGTTCGACTATCCAGATACGCAGTATTTT,CASSPFDYPDTQYF
15,.,TRBV5-1,TRBJ2-5,.,TGCGCCAGCAGCTTGGGGCAGGCGTTCCAAGAGACCCAGTACTTC,CASSLGQAFQETQYF
14,.,TRBV27,TRBJ2-5,TRBD1,TGTGCCAGCAGGGTGACAGGGGTATACGAGACCCAGTACTTC,CASRVTGVYETQYF
12,.,TRBV5-1,TRBJ2-2,.,TGCGCCAGCAGCTTGAATAACGGGGAGCTGTTTTTT,CASSLNNGELFF
17,few,TRBV4-1,TRBJ1-6,TRBD1,TGCGCCAGCAGCCAAGAATACAGGGGGCTCGATAATTCACCCCTCCACTTT,CASSQEYRGLDNSPLHF
15,.,TRBV11-2,TRBJ1-5,.,TGTGCCAGCAGCTTAGATTGGGAGTTTAATCAGCCCCAGCATTTT,CASSLDWEFNQPQHF
13,once,TRBV6-7,TRBJ2-7,.,TGTGCCAGCCCGTTCACGAGCTCCTACGAGCAGTACTTC,CASPFTSSYEQYF
11,.,TRBV20-1,TRBJ1-1,.,TGCAGTGCCAAGTGGAGCACTGAAGCTTTCTTT,CSAKWSTEAFF
19,.,TRBV5-4,TRBJ2-6,.,TGTGCCAGCAGCCCCAACCGGGCAGGACTACTCTCTGGGGCCAACGTCCTGACTTTC,CASSPNRAGLLSGANVLTF
14,.,TRBV5-4,TRBJ1-3,TRBD1,TGTGCCAGCAGGACCGGGACAGGGGAAACCACCATATATTTT,CASRTGTGETTIYF
16,.,TRBV4-1,TRBJ2-7,TRBD2,TGCGCCAGCAGCCAGCAACGGGGACTAGCGGCCTACGAGCAGTACTTC,CASSQQRGLAAYEQYF
13,.,TRBV7-2,TRBJ2-7,.,TGTGCCAGCAGCTTAAGTAGTTCATACGAGCAGTACTTC,CASSLSSSYEQYF
20,.,TRBV30,TRBJ2-2,TRBD2,TGTGCCTGGAGTGTACCAATACTAGCGGGGGGCATGACGAACACCGGGGAGCTGTTTTTT,CAWSVPILAGGMTNTGELFF
14,.,TRBV10-2,TRBJ1-4,.,TGCGCCAGCAGTGAGACAGCCTATAATGAAAAACTGTTTTTT,CASSETAYNEKLFF
15,.,TRBV2,TRBJ2-2,TRBD2,TGTGCCAGCAGTGCCAGCGGGGGGCGGACCGGGGAGCTGTTTTTT,CASSASGGRTGELFF
15,.,TRBV24-1,TRBJ1-1,TRBD1,TGTGCCACCAGCGTGACAGGGGAGGGTTACACTGAAGCTTTCTTT,CATSVTGEGYTEAFF
15,.,TRBV23-1,TRBJ2-7,TRBD1,TGCGCCAGCAGTCAATCGACACAGGGGTCCTACGAGCAGTACTTC,CASSQSTQGSYEQYF